This entry concerns a single T cell receptor (beta chain). Its antigen is undetermined. The junction departs from germline at one end; a sequencing error may be responsible. This sample also contains other DNA sequences that code for the same CDR3. This sample was taken from a study of long-term antiretroviral therapy in people with HIV. General study points: In the period from the mid-2000s to the late 2010s, blood was collected, possibly under older ART regimens. Clonal expansions arising prior to ART prevailed in the repertoire at every time point.

Sequencing used immunoSEQ v3.0 at survey level. Libraries were prepared by immunoSEQ multiplex PCR; TCRdb keeps only in-frame clonotypes and omits some of them. Altogether approximately 13,000 clones are present, under 80% being singletons, with the ten largest covering around a quarter. The specimen was unsorted PBMCs, collected 3.1 years after starting antiretroviral therapy. The TCR was taken from a man between 40 and 49 years old with HIV.

CDR3 loop: CAWSVHPGNTIYF. CDR3 DNA sequence: TGCGCCTGGAGTGTACACCCTGGAAACACCATATATTTT. The chain recombines TRBV30 with TRBJ1-3; D unresolved. This CDR3 is built from 13 residues. Germline CDR1 reads GTSNPN; CDR2 reads SVGIG (reference sequence).